These T cell receptor beta chains were read from a single sample in a study of T cells after yellow fever vaccination. TCRdb redid the calling of the 5' RACE reads with MiXCR, one entry per CDR3 protein. The top ten hold around a fifth of the sample, which has 200,000 to 300,000 distinct CDR3 sequences, approximately 3.8% seen once. Sequenced material: PBMCs, taken 15 days after the yellow fever booster vaccination. The source of these receptors is a man between 18 and 29 years old who received the YFV17D yellow fever vaccine. Each CDR3 is given with its conserved first and last residue. A D gene is named only where the DNA matches it firmly. A clone size is listed for some rows: how often the clone was seen (once, few, many), or a class if it is expanded.

V: TRBV20-1
D: TRBD1
size: NA
J: TRBJ1-5
CDR3: CAVGQGASSNQPQHF
DNA: TGCGCTGTAGGACAGGGGGCTTCGAGCAATCAGCCCCAGCATTTT

V: TRBV27
D: NA
size: many
J: TRBJ2-7
CDR3: CASSRGSSYEQYF
DNA: TGTGCCAGCAGCAGGGGTTCAAGCTACGAGCAGTACTTC

V: TRBV5-4
D: NA
size: few
J: TRBJ2-5
CDR3: CASSLGLAAGQETQYF
DNA: TGTGCCAGCAGCTTGGGTCTGGCGGCGGGACAAGAGACCCAGTACTTC

V: TRBV4-3
D: TRBD2
size: NA
J: TRBJ2-3
CDR3: CASSQDPPLAGGPSTDTQYF
DNA: TGCGCCAGCAGCCAAGATCCCCCGCTAGCGGGGGGGCCTAGCACAGATACGCAGTATTTT

V: TRBV6-5
D: NA
size: many
J: TRBJ1-5
CDR3: CASSYSGQGPQPQHF
DNA: TGTGCCAGCAGTTACTCGGGACAAGGTCCCCAGCCCCAGCATTTT

V: TRBV29-1
D: TRBD1
size: many
J: TRBJ1-3
CDR3: CSADLRGQGNTIYF
DNA: TGCAGCGCCGACCTCAGGGGGCAAGGAAACACCATATATTTT

V: TRBV6-4
D: NA
size: few
J: TRBJ1-1
CDR3: CASSVRVGDTEAFF
DNA: TGTGCCAGCAGTGTCAGGGTAGGGGACACTGAAGCTTTCTTT

V: TRBV7-9
D: TRBD1
size: many
J: TRBJ2-2
CDR3: CASRSTGGPGELFF
DNA: TGTGCCAGCAGATCCACAGGGGGCCCCGGGGAGCTGTTTTTT

V: TRBV6-6
D: NA
size: many
J: TRBJ2-2
CDR3: CATQTLGWSTGELFF
DNA: TGTGCCACCCAAACGTTGGGTTGGAGCACCGGGGAGCTGTTTTTT

V: TRBV20-1
D: NA
size: many
J: TRBJ1-1
CDR3: CSARHPPGDLGAFF
DNA: TGCAGTGCTAGACACCCCCCGGGGGATCTCGGAGCTTTCTTT

V: TRBV11-2
D: NA
size: many
J: TRBJ1-1
CDR3: CASSSTMNTEAFF
DNA: TGTGCCAGCAGCTCGACGATGAACACTGAAGCTTTCTTT

V: TRBV5-4
D: TRBD1
size: many
J: TRBJ2-1
CDR3: CASTQPGQAPGNEQFF
DNA: TGTGCCAGCACCCAGCCAGGACAGGCCCCAGGGAATGAGCAGTTCTTC

V: TRBV7-2
D: NA
size: NA
J: TRBJ1-4
CDR3: CASSLQGSEKLFF
DNA: TGTGCCAGCAGCTTACAGGGAAGTGAAAAACTGTTTTTT

V: TRBV20-1
D: TRBD2
size: many
J: TRBJ2-5
CDR3: CSASRVAGGQETQYF
DNA: TGCAGTGCTAGCAGAGTAGCGGGGGGGCAGGAGACCCAGTACTTC

V: TRBV2
D: NA
size: many
J: TRBJ1-1
CDR3: CASKAGRGTEAFF
DNA: TGTGCCAGCAAGGCAGGGAGAGGCACTGAAGCTTTCTTT

V: TRBV7-2
D: NA
size: many
J: TRBJ1-2
CDR3: CASSLERGDRGYTF
DNA: TGTGCCAGCAGCTTAGAGCGGGGGGATCGGGGCTACACCTTC

V: TRBV6-6
D: NA
size: many
J: TRBJ2-2
CDR3: CASSYSFTSSTGELFF
DNA: TGTGCCAGCAGTTACTCTTTTACCTCGAGCACCGGGGAGCTGTTTTTT

V: TRBV10-3
D: TRBD1
size: many
J: TRBJ2-7
CDR3: CAIRRQGAEEQYF
DNA: TGTGCCATCAGAAGACAGGGGGCTGAAGAGCAGTACTTC

V: TRBV7-2
D: NA
size: many
J: TRBJ1-1
CDR3: CASSPDRLARDTEAFF
DNA: TGTGCCAGCAGCCCCGACCGACTTGCCCGGGACACTGAAGCTTTCTTT

V: TRBV15
D: TRBD1
size: many
J: TRBJ2-5
CDR3: CATSRDWTGTRETQYF
DNA: TGTGCCACCAGCAGAGATTGGACAGGGACAAGGGAGACCCAGTACTTC

V: TRBV2
D: NA
size: many
J: TRBJ2-2
CDR3: CASDIGKNTGELFF
DNA: TGTGCCAGCGATATCGGCAAGAACACCGGGGAGCTGTTTTTT

V: TRBV7-9
D: NA
size: many
J: TRBJ1-5
CDR3: CASSSDSPNQPQHF
DNA: TGTGCCAGCAGCTCGGACAGTCCCAATCAGCCCCAGCATTTT